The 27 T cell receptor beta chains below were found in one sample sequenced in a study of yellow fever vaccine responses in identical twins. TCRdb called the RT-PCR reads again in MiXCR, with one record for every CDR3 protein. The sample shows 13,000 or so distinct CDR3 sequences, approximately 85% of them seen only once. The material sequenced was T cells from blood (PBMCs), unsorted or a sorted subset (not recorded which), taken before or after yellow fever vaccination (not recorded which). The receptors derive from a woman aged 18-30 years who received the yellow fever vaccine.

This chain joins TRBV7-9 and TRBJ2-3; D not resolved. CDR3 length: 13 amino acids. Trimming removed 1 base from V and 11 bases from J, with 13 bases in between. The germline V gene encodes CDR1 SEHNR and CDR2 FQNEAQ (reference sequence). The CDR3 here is CASSLGLNRWQYF. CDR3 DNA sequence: TGTGCCAGCAGCTTAGGGCTCAACCGGTGGCAGTATTTT. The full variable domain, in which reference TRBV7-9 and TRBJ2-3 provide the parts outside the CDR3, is DTGVSQNPRHKITKRGQNVTFRCDPISEHNRLYWYRQTLGQGPEFLTYFQNEAQLEKSRLLSDRFSAERPKGSFSTLEIQRTEQGDSAMYLCASSLGLNRWQYFGPGTRLTVL.

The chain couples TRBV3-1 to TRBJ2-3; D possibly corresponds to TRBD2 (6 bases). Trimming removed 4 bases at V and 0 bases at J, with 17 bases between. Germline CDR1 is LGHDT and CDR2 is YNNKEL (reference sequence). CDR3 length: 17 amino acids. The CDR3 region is CASSPYGRDFSTDTQYF. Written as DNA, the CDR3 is TGTGCCAGCAGCCCTTATGGACGGGACTTTAGCACAGATACGCAGTATTTT.

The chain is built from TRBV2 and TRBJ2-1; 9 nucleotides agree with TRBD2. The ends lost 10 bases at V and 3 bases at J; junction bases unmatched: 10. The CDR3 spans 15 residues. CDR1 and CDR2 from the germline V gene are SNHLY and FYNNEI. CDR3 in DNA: TGTGCCAACCTCTTTCTAGCGGGAAGCTACAATGAGCAGTTCTTC. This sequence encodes CANLFLAGSYNEQFF. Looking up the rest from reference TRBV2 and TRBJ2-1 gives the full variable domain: EPEVTQTPSHQVTQMGQEVILRCVPISNHLYFYWYRQILGQKVEFLVSFYNNEISEKSEIFDDQFSVERPDGSNFTLKIRSTKLEDSAMYFCANLFLAGSYNEQFFGPGTRLTVL.

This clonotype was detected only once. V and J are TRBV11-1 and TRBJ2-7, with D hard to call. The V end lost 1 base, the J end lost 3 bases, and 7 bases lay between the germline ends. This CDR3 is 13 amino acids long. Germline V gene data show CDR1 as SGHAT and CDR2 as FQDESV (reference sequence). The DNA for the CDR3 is TGTGCCAGCAGCTTAGACCAGTTCTACGAGCAGTACTTC. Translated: CASSLDQFYEQYF.

The CDR3 nucleotides read TGCAGCGTCTGGAGCAATGAGCAGTTCTTC. Its translation: CSVWSNEQFF. The genes are TRBV29-1 and TRBJ2-1; D uncertain. This CDR3 spans 10 amino acids. Trimming cost V 6 bases and J 6 bases, with 6 bases left between them. Germline CDR1 is SQVTM and CDR2 is ANQGSEA.

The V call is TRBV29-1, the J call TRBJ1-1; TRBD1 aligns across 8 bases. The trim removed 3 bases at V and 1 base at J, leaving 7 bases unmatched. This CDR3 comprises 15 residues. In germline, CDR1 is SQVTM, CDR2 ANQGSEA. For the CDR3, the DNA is TGCAGCGTTGACCCAGGGGGCGGACCGAACACTGAAGCTTTCTTT. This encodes CSVDPGGGPNTEAFF. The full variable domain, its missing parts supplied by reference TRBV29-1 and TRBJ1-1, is SAVISQKPSRDICQRGTSLTIQCQVDSQVTMMFWYRQQPGQSLTLIATANQGSEATYESGFVIDKFPISRPNLTFSTLTVSNMSPEDSSIYLCSVDPGGGPNTEAFFGQGTRLTVV.

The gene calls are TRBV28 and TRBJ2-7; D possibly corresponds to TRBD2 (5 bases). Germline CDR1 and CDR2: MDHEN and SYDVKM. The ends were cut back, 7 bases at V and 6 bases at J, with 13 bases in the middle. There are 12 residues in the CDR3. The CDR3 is CASTTTKLEQYF. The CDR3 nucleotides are TGTGCCAGCACTACGACTAAACTCGAGCAGTACTTC.

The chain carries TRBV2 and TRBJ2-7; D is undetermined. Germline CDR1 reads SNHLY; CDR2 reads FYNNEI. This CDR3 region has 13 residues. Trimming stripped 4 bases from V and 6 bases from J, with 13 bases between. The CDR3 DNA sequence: TGTGCCAGCAGTGCTTTGGCGTCTCTCGAGCAGTACTTC. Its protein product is CASSALASLEQYF.

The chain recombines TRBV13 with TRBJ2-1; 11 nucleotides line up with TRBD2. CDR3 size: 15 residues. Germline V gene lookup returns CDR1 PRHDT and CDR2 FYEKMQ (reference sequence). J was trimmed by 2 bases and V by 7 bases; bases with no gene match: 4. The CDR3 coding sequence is TGTGCCAGCAAAACTAGCGGGGGAGCCTACAATGAGCAGTTCTTC. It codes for CASKTSGGAYNEQFF.

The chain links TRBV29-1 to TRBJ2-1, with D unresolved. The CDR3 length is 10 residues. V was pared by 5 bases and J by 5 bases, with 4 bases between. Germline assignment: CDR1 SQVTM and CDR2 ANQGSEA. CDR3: CSVPNNEQFF. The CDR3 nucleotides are TGCAGCGTTCCCAACAATGAGCAGTTCTTC.

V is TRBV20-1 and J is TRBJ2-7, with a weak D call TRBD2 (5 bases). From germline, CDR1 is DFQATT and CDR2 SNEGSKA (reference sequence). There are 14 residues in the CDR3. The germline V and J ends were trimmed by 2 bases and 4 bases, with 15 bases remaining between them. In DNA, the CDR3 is TGCAGTGCTAGATCCAGGACTTACCCTTACGAGCAGTACTTC. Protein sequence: CSARSRTYPYEQYF.

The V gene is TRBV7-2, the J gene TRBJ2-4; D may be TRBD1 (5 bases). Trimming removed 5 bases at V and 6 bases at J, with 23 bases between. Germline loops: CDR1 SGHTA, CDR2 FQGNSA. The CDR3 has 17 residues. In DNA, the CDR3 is TGTGCCAGCAGCCACAGGACCGGACGCCCGGGCGGAAACATTCAGTACTTC. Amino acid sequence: CASSHRTGRPGGNIQYF.

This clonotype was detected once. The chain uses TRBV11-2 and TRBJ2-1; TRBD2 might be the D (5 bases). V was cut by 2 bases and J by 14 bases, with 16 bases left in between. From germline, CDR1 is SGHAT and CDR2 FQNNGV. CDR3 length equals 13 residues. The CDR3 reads CASSLSSPLREFF. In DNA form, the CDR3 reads TGTGCCAGCAGCTTATCTAGCCCACTTCGAGAGTTCTTC.

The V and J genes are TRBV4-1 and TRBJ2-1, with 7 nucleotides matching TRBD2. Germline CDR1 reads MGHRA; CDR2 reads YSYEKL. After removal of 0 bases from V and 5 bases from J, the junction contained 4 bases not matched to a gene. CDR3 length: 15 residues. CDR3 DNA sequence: TGCGCCAGCAGCCAAGAGTACAGCGGGAACAATGAGCAGTTCTTC. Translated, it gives CASSQEYSGNNEQFF.

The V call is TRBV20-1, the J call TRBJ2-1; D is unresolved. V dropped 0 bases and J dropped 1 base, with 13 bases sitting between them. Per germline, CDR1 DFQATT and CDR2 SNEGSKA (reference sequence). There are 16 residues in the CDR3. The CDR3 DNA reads TGCAGTGCTAGAGATCCCCCCATGGGGTCCTACAATGAGCAGTTCTTC. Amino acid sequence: CSARDPPMGSYNEQFF.

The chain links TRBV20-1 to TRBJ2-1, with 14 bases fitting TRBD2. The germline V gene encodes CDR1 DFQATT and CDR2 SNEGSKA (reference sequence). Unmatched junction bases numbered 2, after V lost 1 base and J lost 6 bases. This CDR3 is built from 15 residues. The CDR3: CSARGTSGGINEQFF. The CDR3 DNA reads TGCAGTGCTAGAGGGACTAGCGGGGGGATCAATGAGCAGTTCTTC.

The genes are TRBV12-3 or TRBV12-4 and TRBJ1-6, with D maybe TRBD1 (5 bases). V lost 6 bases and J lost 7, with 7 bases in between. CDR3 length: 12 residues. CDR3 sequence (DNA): TGTGCCAGCAGCCGACAGAATTCACCCCTCCACTTT. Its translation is CASSRQNSPLHF.

CDR3 nucleotide sequence: TGTGCCAGCAGCCAAAACGTAGGAAGGGAGACCCAGTACTTC. It yields the protein CASSQNVGRETQYF. J is TRBJ2-5 and V is TRBV14, with unresolved D. Germline-derived CDR1 and CDR2 are SGHDN and FVKESK. The CDR3 has 14 residues. The V end was cut by 2 bases, the J end by 5 bases, with 12 bases between.

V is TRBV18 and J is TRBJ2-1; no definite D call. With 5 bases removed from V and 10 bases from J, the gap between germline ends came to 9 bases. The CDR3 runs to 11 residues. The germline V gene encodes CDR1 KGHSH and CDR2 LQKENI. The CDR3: CASSTTEEQFF. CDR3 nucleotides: TGTGCCAGCTCAACCACTGAGGAGCAGTTCTTC.

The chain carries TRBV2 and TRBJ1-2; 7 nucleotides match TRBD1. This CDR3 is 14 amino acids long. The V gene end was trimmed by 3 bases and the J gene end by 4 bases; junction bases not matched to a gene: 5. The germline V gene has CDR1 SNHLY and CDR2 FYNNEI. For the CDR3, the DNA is TGTGCCAGCAGTGAGTGGACAGGCCCCTATGGCTACACCTTC. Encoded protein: CASSEWTGPYGYTF. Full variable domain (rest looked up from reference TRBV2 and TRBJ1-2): EPEVTQTPSHQVTQMGQEVILRCVPISNHLYFYWYRQILGQKVEFLVSFYNNEISEKSEIFDDQFSVERPDGSNFTLKIRSTKLEDSAMYFCASSEWTGPYGYTFGSGTRLTVV.

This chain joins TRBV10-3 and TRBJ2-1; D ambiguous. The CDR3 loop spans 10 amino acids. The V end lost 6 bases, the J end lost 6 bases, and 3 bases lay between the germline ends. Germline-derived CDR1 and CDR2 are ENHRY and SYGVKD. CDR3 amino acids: CAIRGNEQFF. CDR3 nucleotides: TGTGCCATCAGGGGCAATGAGCAGTTCTTC.

The CDR3 bases are TGTGCCAGCTCAGCTAGCGGGAGCCAAGAGACCCAGTACTTC. Its translation is CASSASGSQETQYF. The chain links TRBV18 to TRBJ2-5; 10 bases agree with TRBD2. Germline V gene data show CDR1 as KGHSH and CDR2 as LQKENI. The CDR3 extends over 14 amino acids. Germline trimming cut 5 bases from V and 1 base from J; bases unmatched to any gene: 1.

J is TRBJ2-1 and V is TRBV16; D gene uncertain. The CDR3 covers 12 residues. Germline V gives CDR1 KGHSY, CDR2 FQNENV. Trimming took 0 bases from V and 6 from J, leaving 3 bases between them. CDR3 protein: CASSQSFNEQFF. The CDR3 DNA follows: TGTGCCAGCAGCCAATCGTTCAATGAGCAGTTCTTC.

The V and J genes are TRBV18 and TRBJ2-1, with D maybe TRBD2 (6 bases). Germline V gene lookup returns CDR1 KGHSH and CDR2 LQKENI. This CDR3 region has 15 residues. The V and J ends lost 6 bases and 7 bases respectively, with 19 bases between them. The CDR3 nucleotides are TGTGCCAGCTCGCCTCCTAGCGAGTTTGGAAATGAGCAGTTCTTC. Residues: CASSPPSEFGNEQFF.

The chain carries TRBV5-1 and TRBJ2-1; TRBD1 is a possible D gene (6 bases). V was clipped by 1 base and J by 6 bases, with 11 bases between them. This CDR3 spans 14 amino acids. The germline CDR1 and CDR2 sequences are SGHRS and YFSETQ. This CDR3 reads CASSLTGTGNEQFF. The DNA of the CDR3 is TGCGCCAGCAGCTTGACAGGGACCGGCAATGAGCAGTTCTTC. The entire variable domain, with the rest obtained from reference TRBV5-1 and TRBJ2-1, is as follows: KAGVTQTPRYLIKTRGQQVTLSCSPISGHRSVSWYQQTPGQGLQFLFEYFSETQRNKGNFPGRFSGRQFSNSRSEMNVSTLELGDSALYLCASSLTGTGNEQFFGPGTRLTVL.

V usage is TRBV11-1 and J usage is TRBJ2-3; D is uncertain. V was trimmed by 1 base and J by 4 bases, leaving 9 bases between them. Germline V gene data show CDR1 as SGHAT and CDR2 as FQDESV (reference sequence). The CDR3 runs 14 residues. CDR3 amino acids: CASSLESGADTQYF. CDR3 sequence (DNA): TGTGCCAGCAGCTTAGAGTCAGGCGCAGATACGCAGTATTTT.

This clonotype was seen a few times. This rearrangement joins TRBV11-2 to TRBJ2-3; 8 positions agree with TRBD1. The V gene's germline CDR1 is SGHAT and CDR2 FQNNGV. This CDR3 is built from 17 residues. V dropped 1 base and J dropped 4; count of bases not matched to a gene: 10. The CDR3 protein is CASSLGSRQGLPDTQYF. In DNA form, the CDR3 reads TGTGCCAGCAGCTTAGGGTCGAGACAGGGGCTCCCAGATACGCAGTATTTT.